This T cell receptor beta chain was documented in a study of molecular identifiers for immune sequencing clone quantification. Study findings and constraints: Barcodes shared by identical TCR molecules could lead to underestimated sizes of highly expanded clones. More than 800,000 naive cells reportedly did not prevent detection of spiked Jurkat TCR RNA from one cell.

This clonotype appeared a few times. Its antigen is not identified. With listed TCR primers and previously described methods, bulk TCR libraries were prepared. TCRdb reprocessed the PCR reads via MiXCR and lists one record per CDR3 protein. Among hundreds of thousands of distinct CDR3 sequences, roughly 21% were seen once, and the ten largest hold around 0.86%. Between roughly 19,000 and 1,100,000 sorted cells, with 10%, 30% or 50% RNA, yielded naive CD8 libraries. CDR1 SGHDT and CDR2 YYEEEE come from the germline V gene. This CDR3 has 14 amino acids. Trimming took 6 bases from V and 2 from J, leaving 12 bases between them.

This receptor was taken from a human donor in good health. Some libraries in this study had Jurkat cell RNA spiked in. The V gene is TRBV5-6, the J gene TRBJ1-3; D may be TRBD1 (6 bases). The sequenced sample consisted of naive CD8+ T cells from blood, with Jurkat cell RNA spiked in. Subset noted: FACS-sorted CD8+CD4-CCR7+CD45RA+ naive T cells. DNA of the CDR3: TGTGCCAGCATGCAGACAGGTGCTGGAAACACCATATATTTT. Translation gives CASMQTGAGNTIYF.